Sequencing of this TCR beta chain was carried out in a study of T cells after posttransplantation cyclophosphamide. Study results and limitations: Recipient CMV seropositivity and CMV reactivation strongly tracked TRB clonality.

Repertoires were generated with immunoSEQ multiplex PCR, while TCRdb's copy carries only in-frame clones and drops some. The sample holds some 53,000 clones, roughly 84% seen once. This CDR3 is 15 amino acids long. Germline values: CDR1 MNHEY, CDR2 SMNVEV (reference sequence). Trimming removed 3 bases from V and 4 bases from J; junction bases left unmatched: 7. Only one count was recorded for this clone. The antigen is undetermined. Sequencing was done on a sample of PBMCs. This rearrangement joins TRBV27 to TRBJ2-3; 7 bases match TRBD2. The sequence derives from a man under 40 with a blood cancer, CMV-positive, and with a related stem cell donor. CDR3 nucleotides: TGTGCCAGCAGTTTGATACGGGAGGTATCAGATACGCAGTATTTT. Residues: CASSLIREVSDTQYF.